This TCR beta chain was found in a study of blood T cell repertoires in COVID-19 (TCRdb year 2020). Regarding the research as a whole: Samples covering the acute and convalescent phases of COVID-19 were provided by collaborators in the United States, Italy and Spain. The sample metadata nearly always contained a de-identified subject ID, COVID-19 status, age in years and sex. Samples were obtained from the ongoing ImmuneRACE study (first 160 participants) and from roughly 1,300 subjects provided by 6 global collaborators. Where available, HLA class I and class II types were taken from metadata supplied by the sample provider and were not determined by assay-based typing. A freely available public database, intended as a resource for researchers studying the immune response to SARS-CoV-2, is where the repertoires were released. The dataset comprised deeply sampled blood TCRbeta repertoires from subjects exposed to, actively infected with, or recovered from COVID-19. The material from the prospective study consisted of cDNA or gDNA derived from T cells, B-cell-depleted T cells, or PBMCs. The research as a whole found: How much clinical and demographic metadata was included differed by source and by participant, and the metadata was provided uncurated.

CDR1 and CDR2 (SGHDT, YYEEEE) derive from the germline V gene. V trim: 0 bases; J trim: 6 bases; unmatched bases: 2. The CDR3 measures 14 amino acids from cysteine to phenylalanine. Only CDR3 DNA remains: 42 bases, in frame from the first base. This clone was observed a handful of times. Its recognized antigen is unknown. One base away there is no much larger clone; base qualities are not given. The immunoSEQ Assay, a bias-controlled multiplex PCR, was used to amplify TCRbeta CDR3 regions from genomic DNA. Concerning the study's data processing: Within the assay, amplification of reference gene primers was used to estimate how many nucleated cells each sample contained. Sequence reads were collapsed and filtered to measure the absolute abundance of every unique TCRbeta CDR3 rearrangement. Productive Simpson clonality was computed per sample as the square root of Simpson's diversity index over productive rearrangements. TCRdb limited this immuneACCESS table to in-frame rearrangements with V and J called. A share of clones is missing; checked studies link under half to unresolved V genes, and the rest is unexplained. The D gene and trimming were derived from the DNA, and the V and J assignments and clone size from that table. The sample table lists 180,000 or so clones, approximately 85% of them with a count of one. About 9.4% of the sample rests with the top ten.

The collaborating institutions used their own protocols to collect whole blood in K2EDTA tubes. For TCRbeta analysis, collaborators shipped samples in one of three forms: frozen whole blood, isolated PBMCs, or DNA extracted from either of those sample types. Specimen: peripheral blood. The V and J segments used are TRBV5-6 and TRBJ2-2, with 7 bases in between that match TRBD1. The receptor was isolated from a woman aged 80 or older with acute or convalescent COVID-19. The nucleotide sequence reads as follows: TGTGCCAGCAGCTTGGGACAGGGATCCGGGGAGCTGTTTTTT. It codes for CASSLGQGSGELFF.